A single T cell receptor (beta chain) is shown here with its context. Reverse transcription of roughly 0.45 to 1 ug RNA was performed with random hexamers. Amplification of the TCR beta CDR3 was carried out by immunoSEQ multiplex PCR, which spanned a total of 54 Vbeta and 13 Jbeta segments. TCRdb passed the immunoSEQ multiplex PCR reads through MiXCR, listing each CDR3 protein once. The sample records a few hundred thousand distinct CDR3 sequences, roughly 94% being singletons. The germline CDR1 and CDR2 sequences are SGHTA and FQGNSA. The CDR3 spans 16 residues. The V end lost 1 base, the J end lost 10 bases, and 20 bases lay between the germline ends. This specimen belongs to a study of CD8 T cells in Susac syndrome. Sequencing of TCR beta was undertaken in CD8+ and CD4+ T cells derived from blood. TEMRA cells were FACS-enriched, with CD8+ and CD4+ T cells isolated negatively.

Sequencing was carried out using CD4+ T cells from PBMCs. The sequence derives from a human donor with multiple sclerosis. The chain links TRBV7-2 to TRBJ2-1; D tentatively fits TRBD1 or TRBD2 (6 bases each). CDR3 bases: TGTGCCAGCAGCTTAGAGCTCACCTGGCGGAGGGGGGAGCAGTTCTTC. This gives the protein CASSLELTWRRGEQFF.